This T cell receptor (beta chain) was sequenced during a study of shared clonotypes between healthy human individuals. Study-wide context: Sampling drew on donors who were two women and three men aged 18 to 49.

The donor population consisted of healthy HIV-negative adults with no recent acute infections or vaccinations. This CDR3 has 12 residues. Trimming stripped 1 base from V and 3 bases from J, with 3 bases between. Germline V gene lookup returns CDR1 SGHVS and CDR2 FQNEAQ. It was at deep level that the assay was run. TCRdb keeps only in-frame clones here, not all; method: immunoSEQ multiplex PCR. The repertoire holds roughly 500,000 clones, with roughly 78% as singletons. The chain couples TRBV7-8 to TRBJ1-1; D remains ambiguous. This TCR derives from a woman aged 35 to 49 in good health. Some clones in this sample may be carry-over from other donors' samples. The material sequenced was PBMCs. In DNA form, the CDR3 reads TGTGCCAGCAGCTTAGACCACACTGAAGCTTTCTTT. Translation gives CASSLDHTEAFF.